This T cell receptor (beta chain) was retrieved from a study of cytomegalovirus exposure and HLA in healthy donors. PCR involved 60 Vbeta and 13 Jbeta primers. Method: immunoSEQ multiplex PCR; TCRdb's copy keeps in-frame clones and lacks some. The sample records over 120,000 clones, approximately 74% being singletons. Study outcomes and limitations: Common viral pathogens seemed to be connected with several of the most significant clusters, according to a later analysis.

A remark on this clone: Its matching antigen is unknown.

Trimming removed 6 bases from V and 5 bases from J; junction bases left unmatched: 1. Germline V gene sequence: CDR1 MNHEY, CDR2 SVGAGI. The CDR3 totals 13 residues. The clonotype was recovered from a man aged 18 to 30 in good health and CMV-seropositive. The specimen was PBMCs. V and J are TRBV6-5 and TRBJ2-2; TRBD1 matches at 9 bases. CDR3 loop: CASRGTGTGELFF. The CDR3 nucleotides read TGTGCCAGCAGAGGGACAGGGACCGGGGAGCTGTTTTTT.